This T cell receptor (beta chain) emerged from a study of cytomegalovirus exposure and HLA in healthy donors. There are 15 residues in the CDR3. Trimming removed 6 bases from V and 7 bases from J, with 18 bases in between. Germline CDR1 is MDHEN and CDR2 is SYDVKM. The protocol was immunoSEQ multiplex PCR, while the TCRdb copy is restricted to in-frame clones and leaves out a portion. The sample holds 130,000 to 150,000 clones, about 88% seen once. This receptor was identified in a young woman in good health and CMV-seropositive. The chain combines TRBV28 with TRBJ1-4; no firm D call. Sequenced: PBMCs. CDR3 loop: CASSTPVLAPEKLFF. In nucleotides, the CDR3 is TGTGCCAGCAGCACCCCAGTTTTAGCCCCTGAAAAACTGTTTTTT.